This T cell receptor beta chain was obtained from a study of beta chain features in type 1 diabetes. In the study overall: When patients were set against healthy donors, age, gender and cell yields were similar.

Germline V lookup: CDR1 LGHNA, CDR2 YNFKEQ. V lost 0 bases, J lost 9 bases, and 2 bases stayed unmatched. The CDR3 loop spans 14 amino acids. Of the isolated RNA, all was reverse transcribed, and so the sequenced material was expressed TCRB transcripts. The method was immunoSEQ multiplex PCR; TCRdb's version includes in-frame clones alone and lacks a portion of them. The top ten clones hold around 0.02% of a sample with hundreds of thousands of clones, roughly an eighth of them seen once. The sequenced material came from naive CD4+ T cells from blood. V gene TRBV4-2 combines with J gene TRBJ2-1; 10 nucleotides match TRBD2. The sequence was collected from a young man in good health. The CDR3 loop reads CASSQDRTSGEQFF. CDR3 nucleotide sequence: TGTGCCAGCAGCCAAGATCGGACTAGCGGTGAGCAGTTCTTC.